The 14 T cell receptor beta chains given below trace back to one sample, sequenced in a study of CD8 T cells in ankylosing spondylitis. TCRdb used MiXCR to reprocess the 5' RACE reads, holding one entry per CDR3 protein. The sample holds fewer than 250,000 distinct CDR3 sequences, roughly a tenth seen once. Sequencing input: blood, either unsorted or a sorted T cell fraction (not recorded which). The receptor set was obtained from a male donor with ankylosing spondylitis or in good health (not recorded which).

This clonotype was counted ten times or more. This chain uses TRBV12-3 or TRBV12-4 with TRBJ2-1, with 8 bases matching TRBD2. Trimming at V came to 1 base and at J to 9 bases, leaving 5 bases not matched to a gene. The CDR3 runs to 14 residues. The CDR3 DNA follows: TGTGCCAGCAGTTTAGGGACTAGCCCTCGTGAGCAGTTCTTC. Its protein is CASSLGTSPREQFF.

This clonotype was found many times. The rearrangement links TRBV29-1 to TRBJ2-7; TRBD1 matches at 7 bases. CDR3 length equals 13 residues. From germline, CDR1 is SQVTM and CDR2 ANQGSEA. V was pared by 6 bases and J by 0 bases, with 5 bases of the junction left unmatched. DNA of the CDR3: TGCAGCGTGCCGGGACAGAGCTCCTACGAGCAGTACTTC. Translating gives CSVPGQSSYEQYF.

Points on this clonotype: A read error is possible here, since a much larger clone lies one base away. The chain carries TRBV2 and TRBJ2-3, with D uncertain. This CDR3 has 14 amino acids. CDR1 is SNHLY and CDR2 is FYNNEI in the germline V gene. The CDR3: CASGVWNPTDTRYF. As DNA, the CDR3 is TGTGCCAGCGGGGTATGGAACCCCACAGATACGCGGTATTTT.

There are many counts of this clonotype. The rearrangement links TRBV25-1 to TRBJ1-1; maybe TRBD1 (6 bases). Trimming took 2 bases from V and 5 from J, leaving 15 bases between them. Germline loops: CDR1 MGHDK, CDR2 SYGVNS. This CDR3 has 15 residues. CDR3 DNA sequence: TGTGCCAGCAGTGAAAATTCAGGGGTGAGGACTGAAGCTTTCTTT. Translated: CASSENSGVRTEAFF. Together with reference TRBV25-1 and TRBJ1-1, the CDR3 gives the full variable domain: EADIYQTPRYLVIGTGKKITLECSQTMGHDKMYWYQQDPGMELHLIHYSYGVNSTEKGDLSSESTVSRIRTEHFPLTLESARPSHTSQYLCASSENSGVRTEAFFGQGTRLTVV.

This clonotype was detected a few times. The gene calls are TRBV29-1 and TRBJ2-3, with TRBD2 matching 7 bases. J gave up 5 bases and V 3 bases, and 11 bases lay outside the gene matches. CDR3 length: 15 residues. CDR1 and CDR2 (germline): SQVTM, ANQGSEA. The CDR3 nucleotides read TGCAGCGTTGATTTGTGGGAGGGCCTAGGAGATACGCAGTATTTT. Amino acids: CSVDLWEGLGDTQYF.

There are many counts of this clonotype. The V call is TRBV5-1, the J call TRBJ2-5; D call uncertain. Germline CDR1 reads SGHRS; CDR2 reads YFSETQ. Deletions cut 2 bases from V and 4 bases from J, with 12 bases between. The CDR3 loop spans 14 amino acids. Here the CDR3 DNA reads TGCGCCAGCAGCTTCACCGGACCCCCAGAGACCCAGTACTTC. It codes for CASSFTGPPETQYF.

Turning to this clonotype: This sequence may be a read error, since a much larger clone differs from it by one base. Here the CDR3 reads CSATQDRYEQYF. CDR3 in DNA: TGCAGTGCTACCCAAGACAGATACGAGCAGTACTTC. This chain uses TRBV20-1 with TRBJ2-7; D perhaps matches TRBD1 (5 bases). This CDR3 is 12 amino acids long. Trimming pared 4 bases from V and 4 bases from J, leaving 11 bases between. Germline lookup yields CDR1 DFQATT and CDR2 SNEGSKA (reference sequence).

The chain couples TRBV7-6 to TRBJ2-1, with 8 bases matching TRBD2. The germline V gene has CDR1 SGHVS and CDR2 FNYEAQ. V lost 1 base and J lost 9; bases outside the gene matches: 5. This CDR3 has 14 amino acids. The CDR3 here is CASSLGGGQSEQFF. For the CDR3, the DNA is TGTGCCAGCAGCTTAGGCGGGGGGCAGAGTGAGCAGTTCTTC.

This sequence joins TRBV13 and TRBJ2-2; TRBD1 might be the D (5 bases). The V gene lost 1 base and the J gene lost 4 bases, with 13 bases spanning the gap. Germline CDR1 is PRHDT and CDR2 is FYEKMQ (reference sequence). This CDR3 is 16 amino acids long. The CDR3 region has the DNA TGTGCCAGCAGCTTAGCGCAGGGTGCAATCACCGGGGAGCTGTTTTTT. Translating gives CASSLAQGAITGELFF.

This clonotype appeared many times. The V call is TRBV2, the J call TRBJ2-1; TRBD2 matches at 14 bases. There are 18 residues in the CDR3. Germline-derived CDR1 and CDR2 are SNHLY and FYNNEI. Losses at the gene ends were 5 bases for V and 0 bases for J; bases not matched to a gene: 6. CDR3 DNA sequence: TGTGCCAGCAGTCCCCTCGGGACTAGCGGGAGCTCCTACAATGAGCAGTTCTTC. The encoded protein is CASSPLGTSGSSYNEQFF.

The sample holds a few counts of this clonotype. This chain connects TRBV7-9 to TRBJ1-2; a possible D gene is TRBD1 (6 bases). The CDR3 is 15 residues long. V gave up 3 bases and J gave up 5 bases, with 16 bases separating them. Germline CDR1 is SEHNR and CDR2 is FQNEAQ (reference sequence). The CDR3 region is CASSFVLDSGYGYTF. The CDR3 DNA is TGTGCCAGCAGCTTTGTTCTGGACAGTGGGTATGGCTACACCTTC.

This clonotype was observed at least ten times. This sequence joins TRBV5-1 and TRBJ2-1, with D possibly TRBD2 on 6 matching bases. The CDR3 has 15 residues. The ends were cut back, 4 bases at V and 2 bases at J, with 13 bases in the middle. Germline V gene lookup returns CDR1 SGHRS and CDR2 YFSETQ. This CDR3 reads CASSPTRGTYNEQFF. For the CDR3, the DNA is TGCGCCAGCAGCCCGACTAGGGGCACCTACAATGAGCAGTTCTTC.

This clonotype was seen a handful of times. This sequence joins TRBV3-1 and TRBJ2-3; tentative D call: TRBD2 (6 bases). The CDR3 runs 16 residues. Germline CDR1 LGHDT, CDR2 YNNKEL (reference sequence). V was cut by 5 bases and J by 3 bases, with 18 bases left in between. For the CDR3, the DNA is TGTGCCAGCAGCTATTACCACCGGGACTCTACAGATACGCAGTATTTT. Protein product: CASSYYHRDSTDTQYF.

This clonotype occurred many times. The J gene is TRBJ1-1, the V gene TRBV7-9; weak D call: TRBD1 (6 bases). The germline V gene has CDR1 SEHNR and CDR2 FQNEAQ (reference sequence). This CDR3 region has 13 residues. V lost 5 bases and J lost 1, with 8 bases in between. In DNA form, the CDR3 reads TGTGCCAGCAGCCCACAGGGGAACACTGAAGCTTTCTTT. This encodes CASSPQGNTEAFF.